This T cell receptor (beta chain) was observed in a study of CD4 T cells in relation to SARS-CoV-2 and coronaviruses. On the study more broadly: Convalescent patients were under 10 males and a few females; two were Hispanic.

Turning to this clone: The antigen remains undetermined. This specimen includes other DNA sequences encoding the same CDR3.

This CDR3 contains 13 residues. The germline V gene encodes CDR1 SGHRS and CDR2 YFSETQ. V shed 4 bases and J shed 8 bases, with 13 bases lying between them. Data came from immunoSEQ multiplex PCR; TCRdb stores just in-frame clones and leaves some out. Here the sample spans tens of thousands of clones, over 60% being singletons. V is TRBV5-1 and J is TRBJ2-1; D is unclear. The TCR sequence derives from an adult with COVID-19. The material sequenced was memory CD4+ T cells from PBMCs, cultured in vitro. CDR3 bases: TGCGCCAGCAGCCTAGGCACCTCAGATGAGCAGTTCTTC. It codes for CASSLGTSDEQFF.